These T cell receptor beta chains were read from a single sample in a study of control samples from healthy donors and cancer patients. The repertoire was sequenced with immunoSEQ multiplex PCR; TCRdb's copy has only in-frame clones and lacks some. Of about 120,000 clones listed, about 90% are singletons. Sample: blood. The receptors were gathered from a man between 18 and 29 years old in good health. CDR3s include the opening cysteine and the closing phenylalanine or tryptophan.

v_call,j_call,cdr3_aa
TRBV27,TRBJ1-4,CASSLLARATNEKLFF
TRBV2,TRBJ2-4,CASSEWGDAKNIQYF
TRBV19,TRBJ2-1,CASSMTLSPYNEQFF
TRBV10-3,TRBJ1-1,CAITLDRDTEAFF
TRBV19,TRBJ2-1,CASSINAGDNEQFF
TRBV6-5,TRBJ2-1,CASRTGAEQFF
TRBV10-3,TRBJ1-1,CAISEPAIRAPWDTEAFF
TRBV27,TRBJ2-3,CASSLALTDTQYF
TRBV19,TRBJ2-1,CASSALSGGSYNEQFF
TRBV27,TRBJ1-4,CASSFPREKLFF
TRBV7-3,TRBJ2-5,CASASGETQYF
TRBV4-1,TRBJ2-2,CASSQEPLAGGNTGELFF
TRBV5-1,TRBJ2-5,CASSELAGGGGTQYF
TRBV7-3,TRBJ2-7,CASSFGLAGVYEQYF
TRBV5-6,TRBJ1-6,CASSLGLQANTYNSPLHF
TRBV6-2/TRBV6-3,TRBJ1-1,CASSPHNPTAEAFF
TRBV5-1,TRBJ1-2,CASSPGTGGTSDYGYTF
TRBV7-3,TRBJ2-3,CASSFPSDTQYF
TRBV24-1,TRBJ2-1,CATSDSPMVPDSPFYNEQFF
TRBV7-9,TRBJ1-1,CASSLYRANTEAFF
TRBV7-9,TRBJ1-4,CASSSRQGARGDEKLFF
TRBV27,TRBJ2-1,CASSFVGGSYNEQFF
TRBV27,TRBJ1-4,CASSLLQRANEKLFF
TRBV3-1/TRBV3-2,TRBJ2-3,CASSQTSGLTDTQYF
TRBV24-1,TRBJ2-4,CATSDLGGAKNIQYF
TRBV4-1,TRBJ2-2,CASSLRSDSSRAGELFF
TRBV27,TRBJ1-5,CASSLLPRVTQPQHF
TRBV27,TRBJ1-1,CASSSAARPTEAFF
TRBV7-2,TRBJ2-2,CASSGGGNTGELFF
TRBV10-3,TRBJ2-1,CAISGSGGRSYNEQFF
TRBV9,TRBJ2-2,CASSVVMARNTGELFF
TRBV5-6,TRBJ1-2,CASSLVPGRRAGGYTF
TRBV23-1,TRBJ2-6,CASNPGQGNSSGANVLTF
TRBV7-2,TRBJ2-5,CASSQIAGGTETQYF
TRBV12-5,TRBJ1-4,CASGRLQGRGLGEKLFF
TRBV4-3,TRBJ2-7,CASSQGGGAAYEQYF
TRBV9,TRBJ2-5,CASSRTSVQETQYF
TRBV4-3,TRBJ1-5,CASSHDRGRDQPQHF
TRBV9,TRBJ1-2,CASNNRGEGADGYTF
TRBV21-1,TRBJ1-1,CASSIPGTPGRAFF
TRBV6-5,TRBJ2-1,CASSYGWSSEQFF
TRBV7-2,TRBJ2-3,CASSLGTLDTDTQYF
TRBV3-1/TRBV3-2,TRBJ2-1,CASSHALAGGDSYNEQFF
TRBV30,TRBJ1-3,CAWRRDRTSGNTIYF
TRBV7-9,TRBJ2-2,CASSTSGRGTGELFF
TRBV12-3/TRBV12-4,TRBJ2-7,CASSFQASYEQYF
TRBV11-2,TRBJ2-1,CASSGGTEEQFF
TRBV5-1,TRBJ2-5,CASSSGTGNQETQYF
TRBV5-1,TRBJ1-1,CASSHGGQGAGEAFF
TRBV5-1,TRBJ2-3,CASSSRTGREDTQYF
TRBV7-2,TRBJ2-5,CASSLDSGGWKQETQYF
TRBV27,TRBJ2-4,CASSSLFGETSGRWDKNIQYF
TRBV7-3,TRBJ1-1,CASSPSASLNTEAFF
TRBV28,TRBJ1-4,CASSPLGRGNEKLFF
TRBV19,TRBJ1-4,CASSAQSTNEKLFF
TRBV18,TRBJ2-7,CASSPPRLRGITYEQYF